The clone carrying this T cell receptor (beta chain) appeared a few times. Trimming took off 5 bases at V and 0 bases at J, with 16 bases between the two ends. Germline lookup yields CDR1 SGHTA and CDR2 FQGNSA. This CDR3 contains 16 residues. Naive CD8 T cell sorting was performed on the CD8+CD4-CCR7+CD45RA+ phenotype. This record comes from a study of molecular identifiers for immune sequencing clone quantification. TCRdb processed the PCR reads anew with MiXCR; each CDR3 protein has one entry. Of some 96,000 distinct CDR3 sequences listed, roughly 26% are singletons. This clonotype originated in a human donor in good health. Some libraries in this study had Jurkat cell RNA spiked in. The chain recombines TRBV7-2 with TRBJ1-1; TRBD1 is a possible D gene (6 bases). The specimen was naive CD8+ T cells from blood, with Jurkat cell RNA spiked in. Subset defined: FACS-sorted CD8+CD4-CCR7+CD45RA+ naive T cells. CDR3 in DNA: TGTGCCAGCAGCGTAGGGGTAGGGGGACTGAACACTGAAGCTTTCTTT. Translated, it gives CASSVGVGGLNTEAFF.